Listed here is a single T cell receptor (beta chain). The data were taken from a study of T cell changes during pregnancy in multiple sclerosis. Using immunoSEQ multiplex PCR, the repertoire was profiled, and TCRdb retains in-frame clones only, with some absent. This table has about 86,000 clones, more than 85% appearing once. Sequencing used peripheral blood, obtained in the first trimester of pregnancy. This sequence originates from a female donor in good health, enrolled as a control in a pregnancy study.

The CDR3 nucleotides are TGTGCCAGCTCGGACACCCCGTACAATCAGCCCCAGCATTTT. It translates to CASSDTPYNQPQHF. The gene calls are TRBV2 and TRBJ1-5; perhaps TRBD1 as D (5 bases). This CDR3 is built from 14 residues. Looked up from germline, CDR1 is SNHLY and CDR2 is FYNNEI. The ends were cut back, 8 bases at V and 3 bases at J, with 14 bases in the middle. The variable domain in full, completed from reference TRBV2 and TRBJ1-5, reads EPEVTQTPSHQVTQMGQEVILRCVPISNHLYFYWYRQILGQKVEFLVSFYNNEISEKSEIFDDQFSVERPDGSNFTLKIRSTKLEDSAMYFCASSDTPYNQPQHFGDGTRLSIL.